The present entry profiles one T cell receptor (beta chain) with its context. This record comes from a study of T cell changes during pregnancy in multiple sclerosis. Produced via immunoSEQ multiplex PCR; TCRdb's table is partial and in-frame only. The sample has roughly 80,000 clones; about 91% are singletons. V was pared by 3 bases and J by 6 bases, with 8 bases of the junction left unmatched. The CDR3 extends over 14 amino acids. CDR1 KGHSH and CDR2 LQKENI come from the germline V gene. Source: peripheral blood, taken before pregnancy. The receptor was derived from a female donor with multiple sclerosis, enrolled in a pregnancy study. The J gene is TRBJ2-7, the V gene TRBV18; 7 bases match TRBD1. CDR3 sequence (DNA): TGTGCCAGCTCACCGGGGACAGTCGTAGGCGAGCAGTACTTC. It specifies CASSPGTVVGEQYF.